This passage covers 27 T cell receptor beta chains from one sample sequenced in a study of early T cells in non-severe SARS-CoV-2 infection. TCRdb re-called the 5' RACE reads through MiXCR, storing one row per CDR3 protein. The data show 61,000 or so distinct CDR3 sequences, approximately 12% seen once. The sample consisted of whole blood, taken at baseline. The receptors come from an adult who was a healthcare worker with PCR-confirmed SARS-CoV-2 infection or an uninfected control (not recorded which). The donor label of this sample is uncertain.

This clonotype was recorded many times. The rearrangement joins TRBV7-3 to TRBJ1-1; possibly TRBD1 for D (6 bases). Between the trimmed V and J ends, which lost 4 bases and 2 bases, there was a span of 11 bases. Germline V gene data show CDR1 as SGHTA and CDR2 as FQGTGA. This CDR3 is built from 14 residues. The CDR3 DNA is TGTGCCAGCAGCTCCCTACAGGGCAACACTGAAGCTTTCTTT. Amino acids: CASSSLQGNTEAFF.

This clonotype was counted at least ten times. The chain carries TRBV6-6 and TRBJ2-1, with D possibly matching TRBD1 (5 bases). The germline V gene has CDR1 MNHNY and CDR2 SVGAGI (reference sequence). This CDR3 contains 15 residues. Between the trimmed V and J ends, which lost 4 bases and 0 bases, there was a span of 10 bases. The DNA of the CDR3 is TGTGCCAGCAGTTCGGACACGATCTCCTACAATGAGCAGTTCTTC. Protein sequence: CASSSDTISYNEQFF.

This clonotype has only a few counts. The rearrangement links TRBV2 to TRBJ1-6; D gene ambiguous. Trimming cost V 7 bases and J 5 bases, with 18 bases left between them. Germline CDR1 SNHLY, CDR2 FYNNEI. CDR3 size: 16 residues. CDR3 nucleotides: TGTGCCAGCAAAGCCCCGCGAGGAACGGATAATTCACCCCTCCACTTT. Its protein is CASKAPRGTDNSPLHF.

The table lists this clonotype with a few counts. The chain is built from TRBV12-3 or TRBV12-4 and TRBJ2-2; D ambiguous. The CDR3 runs 15 residues. The germline V and J ends were trimmed by 8 bases and 3 bases, with 16 bases remaining between them. The CDR3 sequence is CASHSGRRDTGELFF. In nucleotides, the CDR3 is TGTGCCAGCCACTCAGGACGAAGGGACACCGGGGAGCTGTTTTTT.

This clonotype was found many times. V is TRBV5-1 and J is TRBJ2-5, with D maybe TRBD2 (6 bases). Per germline, CDR1 SGHRS and CDR2 YFSETQ. This CDR3 has 16 residues. V was cut by 4 bases and J by 2 bases, with 18 bases left in between. The CDR3 loop reads CASSPGLLDPQETQYF. Written as DNA, the CDR3 is TGCGCCAGCAGCCCGGGACTTCTCGACCCACAAGAGACCCAGTACTTC.

This chain links TRBV12-5 with TRBJ1-2; D gene ambiguous. Per the germline V gene, CDR1 is LGHNT and CDR2 is FRNRAP. The length of the CDR3 is 12 residues. V was clipped by 3 bases and J by 2 bases, with 4 bases between them. The CDR3 region is CASGLRNYGYTF. Here the CDR3 DNA reads TGTGCTAGTGGTTTAAGGAACTATGGCTACACCTTC.

This clonotype was counted at least ten times. The chain joins TRBV7-2 to TRBJ2-3; weak D call: TRBD2 (6 bases). Germline assignment: CDR1 SGHTA and CDR2 FQGNSA. This CDR3 region has 17 residues. Deletions cut 0 bases from V and 7 bases from J, with 20 bases between. The CDR3 DNA sequence: TGTGCCAGCAGCTTAGCGATAAGCGTCGGGGGATTCCATACGCAGTATTTT. Its protein is CASSLAISVGGFHTQYF.

V usage is TRBV19 and J usage is TRBJ1-2; TRBD1 is a possible D gene (5 bases). V was cut by 3 bases and J by 5 bases, with 16 bases left in between. Germline-derived CDR1 and CDR2 are LNHDA and SQIVND (reference sequence). There are 15 residues in the CDR3. Written as DNA, the CDR3 is TGTGCCAGTAGTATGTCGGCAGGGAGACTTTATGGCTACACCTTC. This sequence encodes CASSMSAGRLYGYTF.

This chain connects TRBV2 to TRBJ1-1, with a weak D call TRBD1 (5 bases). Trimming took 8 bases from V and 4 from J, leaving 17 bases between them. The CDR3 totals 14 residues. Germline V CDR1 and CDR2: SNHLY, FYNNEI. CDR3 amino acids: CASQPLQGSTEAFF. In DNA form, the CDR3 reads TGTGCCAGCCAACCCTTGCAGGGATCCACTGAAGCTTTCTTT.

This clonotype has just a few counts. Written as DNA, the CDR3 is TGTGCCAGCAGGGAGAGGGGGGGCCGGAACAATGAGCAGTTCTTC. This translates into CASRERGGRNNEQFF. The rearrangement links TRBV2 to TRBJ2-1; D might be TRBD2 (7 bases). Germline V CDR1 and CDR2: SNHLY, FYNNEI. This CDR3 contains 15 residues. Trimming took 6 bases from V and 5 from J, leaving 17 bases between them.

CDR3 nucleotides: TGTGCCAGCAGCCAAGCGGGGGGCACAGATACGCAGTATTTT. It is translated as CASSQAGGTDTQYF. This chain joins TRBV3-1 and TRBJ2-3; D might be TRBD2 (6 bases). CDR3 length: 14 residues. V dropped 1 base and J dropped 1 base, with 6 bases sitting between them. Germline V gene data show CDR1 as LGHDT and CDR2 as YNNKEL (reference sequence).

V and J are TRBV7-2 and TRBJ2-3; D remains ambiguous. The germline CDR1 and CDR2 sequences are SGHTA and FQGNSA. The CDR3 is made up of 16 amino acids. The germline V and J ends were trimmed by 4 bases and 1 base, with 15 bases remaining between them. This CDR3 reads CASSSRVGIGTDTQYF. CDR3 nucleotides: TGTGCCAGCAGCTCAAGGGTGGGGATAGGCACAGATACGCAGTATTTT.

This clonotype ranks as medium-sized (0.01 to 0.1%). The CDR3 loop is CASQARGTYEQYV. CDR3 sequence (DNA): TGTGCCAGTCAAGCAAGGGGGACCTACGAGCAGTACGTC. The V call is TRBV6-6, the J call TRBJ2-7, with TRBD1 as a possible D gene (6 bases). Germline V gene sequence: CDR1 MNHNY, CDR2 SVGAGI (reference sequence). This CDR3 is built from 13 residues. V dropped 9 bases and J dropped 2 bases, with 14 bases sitting between them.

The chain joins TRBV6-5 to TRBJ2-2; 7 bases agree with TRBD2. With V trimmed by 0 bases and J by 2 bases, 6 bases remained unmatched. The CDR3 spans 17 residues. Germline CDR1 and CDR2: MNHEY and SVGAGI. This CDR3 is CASSYSKLAVNTGELFF. The CDR3 region has the DNA TGTGCCAGCAGTTACTCGAAGCTAGCGGTAAACACCGGGGAGCTGTTTTTT.

This clonotype was recorded many times. V usage is TRBV30 and J usage is TRBJ2-2, with a weak D call TRBD2 (7 bases). CDR1 is GTSNPN and CDR2 is SVGIG in the germline V gene (reference sequence). V gave up 1 base and J gave up 6 bases, with 15 bases separating them. CDR3 length: 15 amino acids. The CDR3 reads CAWSGTPGGPGELFF. CDR3 DNA: TGTGCCTGGAGTGGGACTCCGGGGGGCCCCGGGGAGCTGTTTTTT.

This clonotype was seen a few times. The chain joins TRBV5-1 to TRBJ2-2, with TRBD1 as a possible D gene (6 bases). The V end lost 4 bases, the J end lost 5 bases, and 12 bases lay between the germline ends. In germline, CDR1 is SGHRS, CDR2 YFSETQ. The CDR3 runs to 14 residues. CDR3 sequence reads: CASSMGARTGELFF. The CDR3 DNA sequence: TGCGCCAGCAGCATGGGGGCGCGGACCGGGGAGCTGTTTTTT.

The chain employs TRBV2 and TRBJ1-4; tentatively, D is TRBD1 (5 bases). The CDR3 runs 14 residues. V lost 6 bases to trimming and J lost 4 bases, with 12 bases between them. Germline lookup yields CDR1 SNHLY and CDR2 FYNNEI. The CDR3 region has the DNA TGTGCCAGCAGCAAGACAGATATTAATGAAAAACTGTTTTTT. Residues: CASSKTDINEKLFF.

The chain uses TRBV7-6 and TRBJ1-1; D is ambiguous. CDR1 is SGHVS, CDR2 FNYEAQ, per germline. This CDR3 spans 14 amino acids. V lost 0 bases to trimming and J lost 2 bases, with 7 bases between them. The CDR3 here is CASSLARRNTEAFF. The CDR3 nucleotides read TGTGCCAGCAGCTTAGCAAGACGTAACACTGAAGCTTTCTTT.

The gene calls are TRBV10-1 and TRBJ1-6; the match to TRBD1 covers 7 bases. The CDR3 consists of 14 residues. CDR1 WNHNN and CDR2 SYGVQD come from the germline V gene (reference sequence). The junction had 3 bases not matched to a gene; V was cut back by 0 bases and J by 10 bases. The CDR3 reads CASSESTGNSPLHF. The CDR3 DNA reads as TGCGCCAGCAGTGAGTCGACAGGGAACTCACCCCTCCACTTT.

This clonotype was found a few times. The gene calls are TRBV7-9 and TRBJ2-7; D may be TRBD1 (6 bases). Trimming removed 7 bases from V and 4 bases from J, with 17 bases in between. The germline gives CDR1 SEHNR, CDR2 FQNEAQ (reference sequence). The CDR3 is made up of 14 amino acids. CDR3 amino acids: CASKSTGQGYEQYV. The CDR3 DNA reads TGTGCCAGCAAGTCGACAGGCCAAGGGTACGAGCAGTACGTC.

This sequence joins TRBV12-3 or TRBV12-4 and TRBJ2-5; TRBD2 agrees at 11 bases. V was clipped by 5 bases and J by 0 bases; unmatched bases: 5. The CDR3 extends over 16 amino acids. The CDR3, as DNA: TGTGCCAGCAGTATACGACTAGCGGGAAACCAAGAGACCCAGTACTTC. This gives the protein CASSIRLAGNQETQYF.

The table lists this clonotype with a few counts. V usage is TRBV12-3 or TRBV12-4 and J usage is TRBJ2-5; D uncertain. V was cut by 5 bases and J by 4 bases, with 17 bases left in between. This CDR3 is 15 amino acids long. The CDR3 coding sequence is TGTGCCAGCAGTCTCGACCCCGGTCCGACAGAGACCCAGTACTTC. Translation gives CASSLDPGPTETQYF.

Ten or more counts support this clonotype. The CDR3, as DNA: TGTGCCAGCAGCTTAGAGACCCAGTACTTC. This gives the protein CASSLETQYF. This chain joins TRBV7-2 and TRBJ2-5; D gene unclear. The length of the CDR3 is 10 residues. Germline CDR1 reads SGHTA; CDR2 reads FQGNSA. Trimming stripped 1 base from V and 6 bases from J, with 0 bases between. The full variable domain, in which reference TRBV7-2 and TRBJ2-5 provide the parts outside the CDR3, is GAGVSQSPSNKVTEKGKDVELRCDPISGHTALYWYRQSLGQGLEFLIYFQGNSAPDKSGLPSDRFSAERTGGSVSTLTIQRTQQEDSAVYLCASSLETQYFGPGTRLLVL.

The rearrangement joins TRBV4-1 to TRBJ2-3; 11 nucleotides match TRBD2. Germline trimming cut 1 base from V and 8 bases from J; bases unmatched to any gene: 8. This CDR3 spans 16 amino acids. Germline V CDR1 and CDR2: MGHRA, YSYEKL. The CDR3 loop is CASSQVVSGGAGTQYF. CDR3 in DNA: TGCGCCAGCAGCCAAGTCGTTAGCGGGGGGGCGGGTACGCAGTATTTT.

This chain links TRBV25-1 with TRBJ2-5; D not certain. Germline V gene data show CDR1 as MGHDK and CDR2 as SYGVNS. The V and J ends lost 1 base and 5 bases respectively, with 14 bases between them. The CDR3 length is 15 residues. CDR3 sequence reads: CASSESVLRPETQYF. The CDR3 DNA is TGTGCCAGCAGTGAATCCGTCTTGCGGCCGGAGACCCAGTACTTC.

This clonotype was seen a single time. The chain couples TRBV2 to TRBJ1-4, with 8 bases fitting TRBD1. This CDR3 contains 17 residues. J lost 5 bases, V lost 6 bases, and 14 bases had no gene match. CDR1 and CDR2 (germline): SNHLY, FYNNEI. CDR3 protein: CASSRDRITLMNEKLFF. CDR3 DNA sequence: TGTGCCAGCAGCAGGGACAGGATTACTCTAATGAATGAAAAACTGTTTTTT.

This clonotype was observed a handful of times. The genes are TRBV19 and TRBJ2-5; no firm D call. Germline CDR1 reads LNHDA; CDR2 reads SQIVND (reference sequence). Trimming cost V 1 base and J 2 bases, with 8 bases left between them. This CDR3 region has 14 residues. This CDR3 reads CASSIVLKQETQYF. In DNA form, the CDR3 reads TGTGCCAGTAGTATAGTGTTGAAACAAGAGACCCAGTACTTC. Variable domain in full (rest from reference TRBV19 and TRBJ2-5): DGGITQSPKYLFRKEGQNVTLSCEQNLNHDAMYWYRQDPGQGLRLIYYSQIVNDFQKGDIAEGYSVSREKKESFPLTVTSAQKNPTAFYLCASSIVLKQETQYFGPGTRLLVL.